What follows describes a single T cell receptor beta chain. The data originate from a study of blood T cell repertoires in COVID-19. Study-level information: Samples representing acute and convalescent COVID-19 were sourced from the United States, Italy and Spain.

Trimming stripped 0 bases from V and 1 base from J, with 9 bases between. The CDR3 is made up of 15 amino acids. Per the germline V gene, CDR1 is SGHTA and CDR2 is FQGNSA. Followed longitudinally, the Seattle patients had been enrolled during active infection. TCRdb's table, derived via immunoSEQ multiplex PCR, lists solely in-frame clones and lacks some. The repertoire holds around 310,000 clones, with roughly 89% as singletons. Source material: peripheral blood. The chain links TRBV7-2 to TRBJ1-2; TRBD1 might be the D (6 bases). The clonotype originates from a woman aged 40-49 years with COVID-19, enrolled during active disease. CDR3 bases: TGTGCCAGCAGCTTAGCGGCAGGGGATAACTATGGCTACACCTTC. Translated, it gives CASSLAAGDNYGYTF.